One T cell receptor beta chain is described in this entry. Assay used: immunoSEQ multiplex PCR; TCRdb lists only in-frame clones, some missing. Of 250,000 to 350,000 clones listed, around nine tenths are singletons. The sample belongs to a study of blood T cell repertoires in COVID-19. The CDR3 contains 12 residues. With V trimmed by 6 bases and J by 10 bases, 9 bases remained unmatched. Germline V gives CDR1 MNHEY, CDR2 SVGAGI. The chain joins TRBV6-5 to TRBJ2-7; 7 nucleotides match TRBD1. This TCR was recovered from a woman in her fifties or sixties who had been exposed to COVID-19. Sequencing used PBMCs or T cells enriched from blood (not recorded which). CDR3: CASRLQGFEQYF. The CDR3 DNA reads as TGTGCCAGCAGACTACAGGGGTTTGAACAGTACTTC.